The T cell receptor (beta chain) under discussion was sequenced for a study of blood T cells in healthy people across ages. Turning to the study itself: The template switching approach captured approximately one barcoded beta molecule for every two T cells.

Germline CDR1 reads MNHNS; CDR2 reads SASEGT. The CDR3 has 15 residues. The V end lost 1 base, the J end lost 6 bases, and 15 bases lay between the germline ends. This clonotype occurred a few times. Sample-barcoded 5' priming and a J-beta primer mix drove a second PCR of about 6 to 12 cycles. TCRdb reprocessed the 5' RACE reads via MiXCR and lists one record per CDR3 protein. This table holds 1 million to 1.2 million distinct CDR3 sequences, around two fifths found once. Sequenced input: blood. The genes are TRBV6-1 and TRBJ1-2, with D perhaps TRBD1 (6 bases). This receptor was identified in a man aged 18 to 29 in good health. The CDR3, as DNA: TGTGCCAGCAGTGAAGGAACGCGGACAGCGGATGGCTACACCTTC. Protein sequence: CASSEGTRTADGYTF.